Listed here are 10 T cell receptor beta chains from one sample, sequenced in a study of blood T cell repertoires in COVID-19 (dated by TCRdb to about 2020). Library construction relied on the immunoSEQ multiplex PCR assay. TCRdb stores this immuneACCESS table with in-frame sequences only. Part of the clones is absent; in the studies checked, under half of the shortfall reflects unresolved V genes, and no reason is known for the rest. This sample has 200,000 to 250,000 clones in its table, and 85% to 90% of those were observed once. The leading ten clones occupy around 5.9% of the sample. What was sequenced was peripheral blood. The source of these receptors is a man aged 55 to 69 with acute or convalescent COVID-19.

The V call is TRBV28, the J call TRBJ2-7; TRBD2 agrees at 9 bases. The CDR3 consists of 17 residues. The germline V gene has CDR1 MDHEN and CDR2 SYDVKM. J was trimmed by 0 bases and V by 3 bases; bases with no gene match: 9. The CDR3 loop is CASSFLLAGLSSYEQYF. The CDR3 DNA reads TGTGCCAGCAGTTTCTTGCTAGCGGGATTAAGCTCCTACGAGCAGTACTTC.

Only one count was recorded for this clone. The rearrangement links TRBV10-3 to TRBJ2-3; 13 nucleotides agree with TRBD2. CDR1 ENHRY and CDR2 SYGVKD come from the germline V gene. The CDR3 loop spans 23 amino acids. Unmatched junction bases numbered 27, after V lost 7 bases and J lost 2 bases. The DNA of the CDR3 is TGTGCCATCACCATAAAAAGGCTACGAGGACTAGCGGGAGAGAGTGAGGCCACAGATACGCAGTATTTT. This sequence encodes CAITIKRLRGLAGESEATDTQYF.

The gene calls are TRBV6-5 and TRBJ2-5; D gene unclear. The CDR3 spans 13 residues. Germline values: CDR1 MNHEY, CDR2 SVGAGI. Trimming removed 1 base from V and 6 bases from J, with 9 bases in between. The CDR3: CASSYFRTQTQYF. The CDR3 DNA sequence: TGTGCCAGCAGTTACTTCAGAACGCAGACCCAGTACTTC.

The genes are TRBV28 and TRBJ1-4, with 7 bases that match TRBD1. The V and J ends lost 11 bases and 4 bases, in that order; junction bases with no gene match: 7. This CDR3 spans 13 amino acids. CDR1 is MDHEN, CDR2 SYDVKM, per germline. The CDR3 loop is CALRGGLNEKLFF. DNA of the CDR3: TGTGCCTTAAGAGGGGGCCTTAATGAAAAACTGTTTTTT.

The chain is built from TRBV10-3 and TRBJ2-3, with TRBD1 matching 7 bases. CDR1 is ENHRY and CDR2 is SYGVKD in the germline V gene. Trimming removed 4 bases from V and 5 bases from J; junction bases left unmatched: 6. The CDR3 covers 14 residues. The CDR3 DNA reads TGTGCCATCAGTGTGACAGGGTCGGAAGATACGCAGTATTTT. It translates to CAISVTGSEDTQYF.

The chain is built from TRBV29-1 and TRBJ2-7, with 11 bases identical to TRBD2. V shed 6 bases and J 2 bases; nucleotides not matched to a gene: 0. There are 12 residues in the CDR3. Germline V gene data show CDR1 as SQVTM and CDR2 as ANQGSEA. The CDR3 nucleotides are TGCAGCGTGGGACTAGCGGCCTACGAGCAGTACTTC. Protein sequence: CSVGLAAYEQYF.

The V gene is TRBV18, the J gene TRBJ2-7; a weak D match, TRBD1 (7 bases). The CDR3 consists of 14 residues. Germline V gives CDR1 KGHSH, CDR2 LQKENI. V lost 2 bases and J 6 bases, leaving 14 bases between the germline ends. As DNA, the CDR3 is TGTGCCAGCTCACCAGACAGGGAAGCGGGCGAGCAGTACTTC. This encodes CASSPDREAGEQYF.

In this sample, this clone turned up once. This CDR3 is CASSVVSGAKNYEQYF. The CDR3 DNA reads TGTGCCAGCAGCGTTGTCTCAGGGGCGAAAAACTACGAGCAGTACTTC. The rearrangement joins TRBV7-2 to TRBJ2-7; D may be TRBD1 (6 bases). The V end was cut by 5 bases, the J end by 3 bases, with 20 bases between. The germline V gene has CDR1 SGHTA and CDR2 FQGNSA. The CDR3 length is 16 residues.

The rearrangement joins TRBV9 to TRBJ2-1; the match to TRBD2 covers 8 bases. This CDR3 region has 16 residues. Per the germline V gene, CDR1 is SGDLS and CDR2 is YYNGEE. The junction had 12 bases not matched to a gene; V was cut back by 6 bases and J by 4 bases. The DNA for the CDR3 is TGTGCCAGCACCCGGGGCCGGGAGGGCCGGTACAATGAGCAGTTCTTC. Its translation is CASTRGREGRYNEQFF. The variable domain in full, with the rest retrieved from reference TRBV9 and TRBJ2-1, is DSGVTQTPKHLITATGQRVTLRCSPRSGDLSVYWYQQSLDQGLQFLIQYYNGEERAKGNILERFSAQQFPDLHSELNLSSLELGDSALYFCASTRGREGRYNEQFFGPGTRLTVL.

This clone was seen just once. The chain employs TRBV30 and TRBJ1-4; 7 nucleotides agree with TRBD1. The ends lost 1 base at V and 7 bases at J; junction bases unmatched: 6. The germline V gene has CDR1 GTSNPN and CDR2 SVGIG (reference sequence). This CDR3 spans 14 amino acids. In DNA form, the CDR3 reads TGTGCCTGGAGTGAGGACAGGAGGTTTGAAAAACTGTTTTTT. Its translation: CAWSEDRRFEKLFF.